These T cell receptor beta chains were read from a single sample in a study of technical replicates of blood from several donors. Only in-frame clones appear in the TCRdb table, and some are missing; sequencing was by immunoSEQ multiplex PCR. The top ten hold 0.25% of the sample, which has 84,000 or so clones, roughly 94% seen once. Sequenced sample: T cells isolated from PBMCs. These TCRs come from a human donor in good health. CDR3s include the opening cysteine and the closing phenylalanine or tryptophan. The order of the fields is V gene, D gene, clone size, J gene, CDR3 protein, CDR3 DNA. D genes are given only for firm matches. The size field is filled for only some rows; it gives once, few, many or a size class.

v_call: TRBV2; d_call: .; clone_size: .; j_call: TRBJ1-5; cdr3_aa: CASSDELNQPQHF; cdr3_nt: TGTGCCAGCAGTGATGAGCTCAATCAGCCCCAGCATTTT
v_call: TRBV28; d_call: TRBD2; clone_size: .; j_call: TRBJ2-7; cdr3_aa: CASSPLGREYDSYEQYF; cdr3_nt: TGTGCCAGCAGTCCTCTTGGGCGGGAGTACGATTCCTACGAGCAGTACTTC
v_call: TRBV7-9; d_call: .; clone_size: .; j_call: TRBJ1-1; cdr3_aa: CASSLDIYTEAFF; cdr3_nt: TGTGCCAGCAGCTTGGACATATACACTGAAGCTTTCTTT
v_call: TRBV9; d_call: .; clone_size: .; j_call: TRBJ1-5; cdr3_aa: CASSPSGGQNQPQHF; cdr3_nt: TGTGCCAGCAGCCCGAGCGGAGGCCAAAATCAGCCCCAGCATTTT
v_call: TRBV27; d_call: .; clone_size: .; j_call: TRBJ2-7; cdr3_aa: CASGHQAGSYEQYF; cdr3_nt: TGTGCCAGCGGGCACCAGGCGGGTTCCTACGAGCAGTACTTC
v_call: TRBV29-1; d_call: .; clone_size: .; j_call: TRBJ1-1; cdr3_aa: CSALYTEAFF; cdr3_nt: TGCAGCGCCCTATACACTGAAGCTTTCTTT
v_call: TRBV7-8; d_call: .; clone_size: .; j_call: TRBJ1-2; cdr3_aa: CASASTRDCTF; cdr3_nt: TGTGCCAGCGCCTCTACCAGGGACTGCACCTTC
v_call: TRBV4-1; d_call: .; clone_size: .; j_call: TRBJ2-1; cdr3_aa: CASSPEGGTRFF; cdr3_nt: TGCGCCAGCAGCCCGGAAGGGGGAACTCGGTTCTTC
v_call: TRBV7-6; d_call: TRBD2; clone_size: .; j_call: TRBJ2-3; cdr3_aa: CASSPMGLAGGITDTQYF; cdr3_nt: TGTGCCAGCAGCCCAATGGGACTAGCGGGAGGGATAACAGATACGCAGTATTTT
v_call: TRBV19; d_call: TRBD1; clone_size: .; j_call: TRBJ1-1; cdr3_aa: CASSAAIQGTEAFF; cdr3_nt: TGTGCCAGTAGTGCCGCCATACAGGGGACTGAAGCTTTCTTT
v_call: TRBV27; d_call: TRBD2; clone_size: .; j_call: TRBJ2-2; cdr3_aa: CASSFGLAGTGELFF; cdr3_nt: TGTGCCAGCAGTTTTGGGCTAGCGGGAACCGGGGAGCTGTTTTTT
v_call: TRBV5-6; d_call: .; clone_size: .; j_call: TRBJ1-1; cdr3_aa: CASSLQGNNTEAFF; cdr3_nt: TGTGCCAGCAGCTTACAGGGAAATAACACTGAAGCTTTCTTT
v_call: TRBV9; d_call: .; clone_size: .; j_call: TRBJ1-4; cdr3_aa: CASSLGGAREKLFF; cdr3_nt: TGTGCCAGCAGCCTGGGGGGGGCCCGGGAAAAACTGTTTTTT
v_call: TRBV6-1; d_call: TRBD1; clone_size: .; j_call: TRBJ1-3; cdr3_aa: CASRRTGAGNTIYF; cdr3_nt: TGTGCCAGCAGGAGGACAGGGGCTGGAAACACCATATATTTT
v_call: TRBV4-1; d_call: .; clone_size: few; j_call: TRBJ1-2; cdr3_aa: CASSPRGGLGGYTF; cdr3_nt: TGCGCCAGCAGCCCTAGGGGGGGGCTAGGGGGCTACACCTTC
v_call: TRBV4-1; d_call: TRBD2; clone_size: .; j_call: TRBJ2-1; cdr3_aa: CASSHYPSSGEYNEQFF; cdr3_nt: TGCGCCAGCAGCCACTACCCGAGTAGCGGGGAATACAATGAGCAGTTCTTC
v_call: TRBV6-5; d_call: .; clone_size: .; j_call: TRBJ2-7; cdr3_aa: CASRGGADPYEQYF; cdr3_nt: TGTGCCAGCAGGGGGGGAGCGGACCCCTACGAGCAGTACTTC
v_call: TRBV14; d_call: .; clone_size: .; j_call: TRBJ1-1; cdr3_aa: CASSQYKNQNTEAFF; cdr3_nt: TGTGCCAGCAGCCAATACAAGAACCAGAACACTGAAGCTTTCTTT
v_call: TRBV7-2; d_call: .; clone_size: .; j_call: TRBJ1-4; cdr3_aa: CASSLVWETTNEKLFF; cdr3_nt: TGTGCCAGCAGCTTAGTATGGGAGACAACTAATGAAAAACTGTTTTTT
v_call: TRBV5-4; d_call: .; clone_size: .; j_call: TRBJ2-3; cdr3_aa: CASSGVSADTQYF; cdr3_nt: TGTGCCAGCAGCGGCGTCAGCGCAGATACGCAGTATTTT
v_call: TRBV6-5; d_call: .; clone_size: .; j_call: TRBJ2-2; cdr3_aa: CASSYGTDRITGELFF; cdr3_nt: TGTGCCAGCAGTTACGGGACGGACAGAATCACCGGGGAGCTGTTTTTT
v_call: TRBV11-3; d_call: .; clone_size: .; j_call: TRBJ1-2; cdr3_aa: CASSLEGRGGGYTF; cdr3_nt: TGTGCCAGCAGCTTAGAGGGTCGAGGGGGTGGCTACACCTTC
v_call: TRBV19; d_call: .; clone_size: .; j_call: TRBJ1-5; cdr3_aa: CASSMGQGYSNQPQHF; cdr3_nt: TGTGCCAGTAGTATGGGGCAGGGATATAGCAATCAGCCCCAGCATTTT
v_call: TRBV5-1; d_call: TRBD2; clone_size: .; j_call: TRBJ2-3; cdr3_aa: CASSLDLLAGYTDTQYF; cdr3_nt: TGCGCCAGCAGCTTGGATCTGCTAGCGGGGTACACAGATACGCAGTATTTT
v_call: TRBV7-2; d_call: .; clone_size: .; j_call: TRBJ2-3; cdr3_aa: CASSLARLGGTDTQYF; cdr3_nt: TGTGCCAGCAGCTTAGCGCGGCTAGGTGGCACAGATACGCAGTATTTT
v_call: TRBV5-1; d_call: .; clone_size: .; j_call: TRBJ2-7; cdr3_aa: CASSLTGYEQYF; cdr3_nt: TGCGCCAGCAGCTTAACAGGCTACGAGCAGTACTTC